Presented here are 27 T cell receptor beta chains from one specimen sequenced in a study of T cell responses to AZD1222 COVID-19 vaccine. Some clones are missing from TCRdb's copy, which holds only in-frame ones; the method was immunoSEQ multiplex PCR. Of around 96,000 clones listed, around 84% are singletons. Here the sequenced sample was peripheral blood, taken 28 days after the second AZD1222 dose. These receptors were taken from an adult who received the AZD1222 COVID-19 vaccine.

The chain joins TRBV25-1 to TRBJ1-2; weak D call: TRBD1 (5 bases). The germline CDR1 and CDR2 sequences are MGHDK and SYGVNS. The CDR3 consists of 14 residues. Trimming took 5 bases from V and 4 from J, leaving 14 bases between them. CDR3 amino acids: CASSFTSQGYGYTF. In DNA, the CDR3 is TGTGCCAGCAGTTTCACGTCCCAGGGCTATGGCTACACCTTC.

J is TRBJ1-5 and V is TRBV7-9; D is undetermined. The germline CDR1 and CDR2 sequences are SEHNR and FQNEAQ (reference sequence). V was cut by 1 base and J by 0 bases, with 10 bases left in between. The length of the CDR3 is 16 residues. CDR3 amino acids: CASSLGTVNSNQPQHF. CDR3 sequence (DNA): TGTGCCAGCAGCTTAGGTACAGTGAATAGCAATCAGCCCCAGCATTTT.

This clone was detected only once. V gene TRBV6-5 combines with J gene TRBJ2-5, with 9 bases matching TRBD2. CDR3 length: 15 residues. Germline values: CDR1 MNHEY, CDR2 SVGAGI. Germline trimming cut 5 bases from V and 4 bases from J; bases unmatched to any gene: 8. CDR3 in amino acids: CASSPPGLAGETQYF. The CDR3 nucleotides are TGTGCCAGCAGTCCACCGGGACTAGCTGGAGAGACCCAGTACTTC.

This clone occurred once. This rearrangement joins TRBV19 to TRBJ2-3; tentative D call: TRBD1 (6 bases). Trimming pared 6 bases from V and 0 bases from J, leaving 13 bases between. The germline CDR1 and CDR2 sequences are LNHDA and SQIVND (reference sequence). The CDR3 consists of 15 residues. This CDR3 reads CASSLRGGSTDTQYF. The DNA for the CDR3 is TGTGCCAGTAGCCTCAGAGGGGGAAGCACAGATACGCAGTATTTT.

This clone has only a few counts. CDR3 nucleotides: TGTGCCAGCGCTAGCGGTCTTATCTCCTACGAGCAGTACTTC. It codes for CASASGLISYEQYF. The chain recombines TRBV18 with TRBJ2-7; 7 bases fit TRBD2. The CDR3 is made up of 14 amino acids. Germline values: CDR1 KGHSH, CDR2 LQKENI. Unmatched junction bases numbered 7, after V lost 8 bases and J lost 0 bases.

The CDR3 DNA follows: TGTGCCAGCAGTCCCCGAAATAGCGGGCTTGCTGAGCAGTTCTTC. Amino acids: CASSPRNSGLAEQFF. The chain joins TRBV27 to TRBJ2-1; 7 nucleotides match TRBD2. Per germline, CDR1 MNHEY and CDR2 SMNVEV (reference sequence). This CDR3 region has 15 residues. Unmatched junction bases numbered 13, after V lost 5 bases and J lost 9 bases.

This chain connects TRBV5-1 to TRBJ1-3; D call uncertain. The CDR3 sequence is 15 residues long. Germline CDR1 is SGHRS and CDR2 is YFSETQ. Trimming removed 0 bases at V and 2 bases at J, with 9 bases between. Written as DNA, the CDR3 is TGCGCCAGCAGCTTGGAAGGGAGCGCTGGAAACACCATATATTTT. This gives the protein CASSLEGSAGNTIYF.

This rearrangement joins TRBV19 to TRBJ1-2, with 7 nucleotides matching TRBD1. J was trimmed by 9 bases and V by 4 bases; bases with no gene match: 11. CDR1 and CDR2 (germline): LNHDA, SQIVND (reference sequence). The CDR3 covers 14 residues. CDR3 in DNA: TGTGCCAGTAGTACCCGACCAACAGGGGCGAGCTACACCTTC. Protein: CASSTRPTGASYTF.

This sequence joins TRBV7-9 and TRBJ2-2, with 7 positions matching TRBD1. The junction had 6 bases not matched to a gene; V was cut back by 7 bases and J by 4 bases. This CDR3 comprises 14 residues. Germline assignment: CDR1 SEHNR and CDR2 FQNEAQ (reference sequence). CDR3 nucleotides: TGTGCCAGCACCCACAGGACAGGCACCGGGGAGCTGTTTTTT. It specifies CASTHRTGTGELFF.

V usage is TRBV19 and J usage is TRBJ1-5; D is possibly TRBD1 (5 bases). Trimming cost V 10 bases and J 7 bases, with 20 bases left between them. There are 14 residues in the CDR3. Germline V gene sequence: CDR1 LNHDA, CDR2 SQIVND (reference sequence). The CDR3 loop is CATLGASGGQPQHF. In DNA form, the CDR3 reads TGTGCCACTCTAGGGGCTTCCGGGGGGCAGCCCCAGCATTTT. Combining the CDR3 with reference TRBV19 and TRBJ1-5 gives the whole variable domain DGGITQSPKYLFRKEGQNVTLSCEQNLNHDAMYWYRQDPGQGLRLIYYSQIVNDFQKGDIAEGYSVSREKKESFPLTVTSAQKNPTAFYLCATLGASGGQPQHFGDGTRLSIL.

The V call is TRBV5-1, the J call TRBJ1-6, with a possible D match to TRBD1 (5 bases). V was trimmed by 5 bases and J by 5 bases, leaving 11 bases between them. From germline, CDR1 is SGHRS and CDR2 YFSETQ. The CDR3 length is 14 residues. CDR3 DNA: TGCGCCAGCAGACCGGGACTGGATAATTCACCCCTCCACTTT. Translation: CASRPGLDNSPLHF.

The rearrangement uses TRBV6-5 and TRBJ1-2; D is possibly TRBD1 (5 bases). Germline CDR1 is MNHEY and CDR2 is SVGAGI. V gave up 0 bases and J gave up 7 bases, with 15 bases separating them. The CDR3 covers 15 residues. CDR3 residues: CASSYSGGRGSGYTF. The CDR3 nucleotides read TGTGCCAGCAGTTACTCGGGAGGGAGGGGTTCTGGCTACACCTTC.

The genes are TRBV7-2 and TRBJ2-7; TRBD1 or TRBD2 may be the D gene (6 bases each). This CDR3 is 16 amino acids long. Germline assignment: CDR1 SGHTA and CDR2 FQGNSA. The V and J ends lost 5 bases and 7 bases respectively, with 24 bases between them. For the CDR3, the DNA is TGTGCCAGCAGCCTAAACCCCGGAGGGGGTGCGAGTGAGCAGTACTTC. It is translated as CASSLNPGGGASEQYF.

The chain carries TRBV12-3 or TRBV12-4 and TRBJ2-1, with a possible D match to TRBD2 (6 bases). Deletions cut 9 bases from V and 7 bases from J, with 16 bases between. The CDR3 length is 13 residues. For the CDR3, the DNA is TGTGCCAGTCAATCCGGGAGTTGGAATGAGCAGTTCTTC. Translated, it gives CASQSGSWNEQFF.

The sample holds one count of this clone. This sequence joins TRBV18 and TRBJ1-5; D perhaps matches TRBD1 (5 bases). Trimming took 3 bases from V and 2 from J, leaving 14 bases between them. The CDR3 is made up of 16 amino acids. Germline V CDR1 and CDR2: KGHSH, LQKENI. CDR3 residues: CASSPGLGDGNQPQHF. CDR3 sequence (DNA): TGTGCCAGCTCACCCGGCCTAGGGGACGGCAATCAGCCCCAGCATTTT.

This clone was observed once. The genes are TRBV4-3 and TRBJ2-2, with unresolved D. V lost 4 bases, J lost 6 bases, and 18 bases lay in between. The CDR3 extends over 16 amino acids. Germline V lookup: CDR1 LGHNA, CDR2 YSLEER. The CDR3 loop is CASSPEVLGRSGELFF. CDR3 sequence (DNA): TGCGCCAGCAGCCCAGAGGTATTAGGGCGGTCCGGGGAGCTGTTTTTT.

For the CDR3, the DNA is TGCGCCAGCAGCTTGGAGCCAGGGTCTGGCTACACCTTC. This encodes CASSLEPGSGYTF. The V and J genes are TRBV5-1 and TRBJ1-2; possible D gene TRBD1, 5 bases. This CDR3 comprises 13 residues. The germline V gene has CDR1 SGHRS and CDR2 YFSETQ. V lost 0 bases, J lost 7 bases, and 10 bases lay in between.

The V call is TRBV19, the J call TRBJ1-5; weak D call: TRBD1 (5 bases). The CDR3 covers 13 residues. Trimming took off 7 bases at V and 4 bases at J, with 11 bases between the two ends. Germline V gene sequence: CDR1 LNHDA, CDR2 SQIVND (reference sequence). CDR3 protein: CASTRRGNQPQHF. The CDR3 DNA reads as TGTGCCAGTACCCGGAGGGGAAATCAGCCCCAGCATTTT. The complete variable domain, with remaining parts taken from reference TRBV19 and TRBJ1-5, reads DGGITQSPKYLFRKEGQNVTLSCEQNLNHDAMYWYRQDPGQGLRLIYYSQIVNDFQKGDIAEGYSVSREKKESFPLTVTSAQKNPTAFYLCASTRRGNQPQHFGDGTRLSIL.

The chain couples TRBV2 to TRBJ1-1, with 9 bases aligning to TRBD1. Germline V gives CDR1 SNHLY, CDR2 FYNNEI. With V trimmed by 5 bases and J by 2 bases, 6 bases remained unmatched. This CDR3 is 15 amino acids long. The CDR3 protein is CASSPEGQGNTEAFF. The CDR3 region has the DNA TGTGCCAGCAGTCCTGAGGGACAGGGAAACACTGAAGCTTTCTTT.

The chain joins TRBV18 to TRBJ1-6, with D unresolved. Germline CDR1 is KGHSH and CDR2 is LQKENI. Between the trimmed V and J ends, which lost 0 bases and 10 bases, there was a span of 16 bases. The CDR3 loop spans 16 amino acids. The CDR3 loop reads CASSPPGGYGESPLHF. The CDR3 nucleotides read TGTGCCAGCTCACCACCAGGTGGGTATGGTGAATCACCCCTCCACTTT.

The genes are TRBV18 and TRBJ2-1, with 11 bases lining up with TRBD2. Trimming removed 3 bases from V and 2 bases from J; junction bases left unmatched: 3. The CDR3 extends over 16 amino acids. CDR1 is KGHSH and CDR2 is LQKENI in the germline V gene. In DNA form, the CDR3 reads TGTGCCAGCTCACCGCTGACTAGCGGGGCCTACAATGAGCAGTTCTTC. This encodes CASSPLTSGAYNEQFF.

This sequence joins TRBV24-1 and TRBJ2-3, with a weak D call TRBD2 (5 bases). V was trimmed by 4 bases and J by 2 bases, leaving 12 bases between them. This CDR3 has 15 amino acids. Germline V lookup: CDR1 KGHDR, CDR2 SFDVKD. CDR3: CATSDASIPTDTQYF. In DNA, the CDR3 is TGTGCCACCAGTGACGCTAGCATACCCACAGATACGCAGTATTTT.

The rearrangement links TRBV3-1 (or the pseudogene TRBV3-2) to TRBJ2-5; 10 bases map to TRBD2. Germline V gene sequence: CDR1 LGHDT, CDR2 YNNKEL (reference sequence). J lost 6 bases, V lost 0 bases, and 13 bases had no gene match. The CDR3 contains 18 residues. The CDR3 is CASSQDRASGGTAKTQYF. The CDR3 region has the DNA TGTGCCAGCAGCCAAGATAGGGCTAGCGGGGGTACGGCAAAGACCCAGTACTTC.

J is TRBJ2-7 and V is TRBV7-2; 10 positions agree with TRBD2. Losses at the gene ends were 2 bases for V and 3 bases for J; bases not matched to a gene: 10. The CDR3 totals 17 residues. Per germline, CDR1 SGHTA and CDR2 FQGNSA. CDR3 DNA: TGTGCCAGCAGCTTAAAACTAGCGGGAAGGGCACTCTACGAGCAGTACTTC. Its protein is CASSLKLAGRALYEQYF.

The chain couples TRBV5-5 to TRBJ1-3; D is unclear. CDR3 size: 14 residues. The germline gives CDR1 SGHKS, CDR2 YYEKEE (reference sequence). V gave up 4 bases and J gave up 4 bases, with 12 bases separating them. Here the CDR3 reads CASSLGSSGNTIYF. The CDR3 coding sequence is TGTGCCAGCAGCCTGGGTTCGAGCGGAAACACCATATATTTT.

The V and J genes are TRBV27 and TRBJ2-1, with D possibly matching TRBD2 (5 bases). The CDR3 contains 12 residues. V was pared by 7 bases and J by 15 bases, with 19 bases between. Germline-derived CDR1 and CDR2 are MNHEY and SMNVEV (reference sequence). The CDR3: CASTLNWRLWFF. Here the CDR3 DNA reads TGTGCCAGCACCTTAAATTGGAGGCTGTGGTTCTTC.

This clone showed up just once. Its ends do not fully match the called genes, so a read error is possible. The chain combines TRBV3-1 (or the pseudogene TRBV3-2) with TRBJ2-7; TRBD2 matches 8 bases. The V gene's germline CDR1 is LGHDT and CDR2 YNNKEL (reference sequence). The CDR3 extends over 16 amino acids. The CDR3, as DNA: TGTGCCAGCAGCCAAGATTCCCCCTCGACTAGCGTCCCGGAAGACTTC. Protein: CASSQDSPSTSVPEDF.